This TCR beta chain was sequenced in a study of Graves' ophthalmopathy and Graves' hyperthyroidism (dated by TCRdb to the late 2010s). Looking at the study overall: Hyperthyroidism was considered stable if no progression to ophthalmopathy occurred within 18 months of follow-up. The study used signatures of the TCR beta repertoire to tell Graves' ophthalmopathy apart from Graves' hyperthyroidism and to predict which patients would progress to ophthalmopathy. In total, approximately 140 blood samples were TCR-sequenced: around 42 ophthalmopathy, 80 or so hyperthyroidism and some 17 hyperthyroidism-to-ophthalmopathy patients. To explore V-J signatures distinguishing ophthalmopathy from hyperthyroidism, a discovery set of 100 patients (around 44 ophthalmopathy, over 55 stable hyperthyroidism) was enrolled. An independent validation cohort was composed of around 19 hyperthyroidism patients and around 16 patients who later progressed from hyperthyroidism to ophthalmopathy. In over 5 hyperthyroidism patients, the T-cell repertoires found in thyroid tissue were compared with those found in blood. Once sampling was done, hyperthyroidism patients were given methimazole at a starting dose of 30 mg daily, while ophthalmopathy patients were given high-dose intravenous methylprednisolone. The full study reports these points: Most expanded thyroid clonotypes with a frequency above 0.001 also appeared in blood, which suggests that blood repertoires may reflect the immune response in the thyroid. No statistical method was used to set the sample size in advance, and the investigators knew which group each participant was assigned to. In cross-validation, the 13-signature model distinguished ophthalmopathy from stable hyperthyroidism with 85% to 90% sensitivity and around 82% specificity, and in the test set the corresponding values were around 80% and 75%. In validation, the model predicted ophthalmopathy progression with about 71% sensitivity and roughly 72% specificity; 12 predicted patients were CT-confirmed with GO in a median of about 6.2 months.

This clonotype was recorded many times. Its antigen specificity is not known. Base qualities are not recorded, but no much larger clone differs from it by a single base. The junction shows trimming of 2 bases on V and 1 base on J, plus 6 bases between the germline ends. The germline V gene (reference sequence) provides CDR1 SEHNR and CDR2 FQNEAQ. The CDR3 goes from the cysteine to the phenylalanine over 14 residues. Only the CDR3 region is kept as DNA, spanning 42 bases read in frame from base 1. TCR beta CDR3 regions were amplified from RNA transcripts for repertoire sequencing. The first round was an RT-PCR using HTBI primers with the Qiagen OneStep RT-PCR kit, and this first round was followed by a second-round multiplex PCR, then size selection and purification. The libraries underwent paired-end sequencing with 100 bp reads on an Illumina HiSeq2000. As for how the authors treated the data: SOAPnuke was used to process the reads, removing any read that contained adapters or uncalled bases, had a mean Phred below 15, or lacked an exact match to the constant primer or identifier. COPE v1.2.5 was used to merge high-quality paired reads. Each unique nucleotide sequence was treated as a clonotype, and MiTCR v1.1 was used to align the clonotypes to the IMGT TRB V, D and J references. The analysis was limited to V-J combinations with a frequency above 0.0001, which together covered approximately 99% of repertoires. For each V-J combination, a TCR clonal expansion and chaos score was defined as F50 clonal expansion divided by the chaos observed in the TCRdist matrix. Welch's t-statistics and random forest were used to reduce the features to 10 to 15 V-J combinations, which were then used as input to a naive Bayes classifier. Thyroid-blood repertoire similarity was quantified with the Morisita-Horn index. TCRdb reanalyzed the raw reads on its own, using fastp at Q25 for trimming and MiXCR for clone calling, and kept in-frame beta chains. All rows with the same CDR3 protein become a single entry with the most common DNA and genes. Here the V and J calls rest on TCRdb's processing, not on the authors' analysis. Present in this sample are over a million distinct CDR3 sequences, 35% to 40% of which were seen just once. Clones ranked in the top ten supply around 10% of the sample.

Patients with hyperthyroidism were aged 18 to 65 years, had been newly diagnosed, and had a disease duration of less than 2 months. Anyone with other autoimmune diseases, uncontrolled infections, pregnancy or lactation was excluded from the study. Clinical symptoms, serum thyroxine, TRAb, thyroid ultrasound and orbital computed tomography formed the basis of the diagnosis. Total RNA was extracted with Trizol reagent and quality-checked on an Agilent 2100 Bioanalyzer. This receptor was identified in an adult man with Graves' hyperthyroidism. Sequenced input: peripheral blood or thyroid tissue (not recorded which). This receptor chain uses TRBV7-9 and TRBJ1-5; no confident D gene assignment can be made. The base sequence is TGTGCCAGCAGCTTAACGACAAGCAATCAGCCCCAGCATTTT. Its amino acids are CASSLTTSNQPQHF.